This T cell receptor beta chain was observed in a study of shared clonotypes between healthy human individuals. Study results and limitations: The study generally estimated greater richness for naive than memory subsets.

A remark on this clone: The target antigen is unknown.

A deep-level run was used for the assay. The authors distributed each subset's genomic DNA evenly over several immunoSEQ plates. Sequencing used immunoSEQ multiplex PCR; TCRdb keeps in-frame clones, though not all of them. The sample lists under 1,900,000 clones; roughly 98.5% were seen once. Trimming cost V 1 base and J 2 bases, with 15 bases left between them. Germline V CDR1 and CDR2: SGHAT, FQNNGV. The CDR3 sequence is 16 residues long. The study drew all its donors from Caucasian adults living in Nashville, Tennessee. The sample consisted of naive CD4+ T cells sorted from blood. Described subset: CD45RA+ positively selected. The rearrangement uses TRBV11-2 and TRBJ2-7; no firm D call. This TCR came from a man younger than 45 in good health. CDR3: CASSLGRGNRTYEQYF. The CDR3, as DNA: TGTGCCAGCAGCTTAGGTCGCGGTAACAGAACCTACGAGCAGTACTTC.